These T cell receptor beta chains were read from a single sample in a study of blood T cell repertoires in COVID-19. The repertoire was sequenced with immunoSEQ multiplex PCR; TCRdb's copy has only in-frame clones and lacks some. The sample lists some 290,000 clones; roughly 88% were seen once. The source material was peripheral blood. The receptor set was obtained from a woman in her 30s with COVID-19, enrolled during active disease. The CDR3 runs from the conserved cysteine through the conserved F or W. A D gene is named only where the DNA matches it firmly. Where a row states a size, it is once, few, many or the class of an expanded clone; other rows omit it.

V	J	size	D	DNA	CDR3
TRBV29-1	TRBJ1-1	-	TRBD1	TGCAGCGATTCGACAGGGGGCGGCCGGAGTGTCACTGAAGCTTTCTTT	CSDSTGGGRSVTEAFF
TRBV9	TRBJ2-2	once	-	TGTGCCAGCAGCTTTAGAACTAGGTCCACCGGGGAGCTGTTTTTT	CASSFRTRSTGELFF
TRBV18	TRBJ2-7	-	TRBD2	TGTGCCAGCTCGGGGACTAGCGGGGATTCTTCCTACGAGCAGTACTTC	CASSGTSGDSSYEQYF
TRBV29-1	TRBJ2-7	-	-	TGCAGCGTTGAAGGGTCTGGGGGCGGCGAGCAGTACTTC	CSVEGSGGGEQYF
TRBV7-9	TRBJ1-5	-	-	TGTGCCAGCAGCACGGGGAAGAGCAATCAGCCCCAGCATTTT	CASSTGKSNQPQHF
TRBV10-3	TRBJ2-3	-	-	TGTGCCATCAGTGATTTTTCGAGTAGCACAGATACGCAGTATTTT	CAISDFSSSTDTQYF
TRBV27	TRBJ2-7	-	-	TGTGCCAGCGGCCGAAAACTAGAGTCCCCTGAGCAGTACTTC	CASGRKLESPEQYF
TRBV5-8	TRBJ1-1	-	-	TGTGCCAGCAGCTTGGGGGTAGGACAGTTAAAGAACACTGAAGCTTTCTTT	CASSLGVGQLKNTEAFF
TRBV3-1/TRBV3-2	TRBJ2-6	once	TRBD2	TGTGCCAGCAATGGTGCGGGGGTCTCTGGGGCCAACGTCCTGACTTTC	CASNGAGVSGANVLTF
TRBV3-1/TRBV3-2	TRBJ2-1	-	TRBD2	TGTGCCAGCAGCCAAGATTCGGCGGGAGGGAGCTCCTACAATGAGCAGTTCTTC	CASSQDSAGGSSYNEQFF
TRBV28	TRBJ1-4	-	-	TGTGCCAGCAACGCCGTCGGTGAAAAACTGTTTTTT	CASNAVGEKLFF
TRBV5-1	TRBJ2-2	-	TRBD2	TGCGCCAGCAGCTCACTAGCGGGATCGGCGAACACCGGGGAGCTGTTTTTT	CASSSLAGSANTGELFF
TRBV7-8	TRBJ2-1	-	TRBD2	TGTGCCAGCAGCTTTCGGACTAGCGGTTACAATGAGCAGTTCTTC	CASSFRTSGYNEQFF
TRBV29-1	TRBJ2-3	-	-	TGCAGCGTTGAAGGAGGAATACTGGCGGATACGCAGTATTTT	CSVEGGILADTQYF
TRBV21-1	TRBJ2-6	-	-	TGTGCCAGCAGCAAGCGGACAGGCTGTTCTGGGGCCAACGTCCTGACTTTC	CASSKRTGCSGANVLTF
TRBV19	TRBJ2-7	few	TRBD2	TGTGCCAGTCGCCTCCAGGCTAGCGGTTTCTACGAGCAGTACTTC	CASRLQASGFYEQYF
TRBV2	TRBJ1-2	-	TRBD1	TGTGCCAGCAGTGAACCCTTTTTACAGGGGGACTATGGCTACACCTTC	CASSEPFLQGDYGYTF
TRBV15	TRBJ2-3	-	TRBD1	TGTGCCACCAGCAGACACAGGGGTTCAGAAGATACGCAGTATTTT	CATSRHRGSEDTQYF
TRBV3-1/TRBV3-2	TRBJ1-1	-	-	TGTGCCAGCACCAGGACCGGGGTAAGCACTGAAGCTTTCTTT	CASTRTGVSTEAFF
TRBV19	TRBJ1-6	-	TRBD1	TGTGCCAGTAGTATAGCCGGGACAGGGAACTCACCCCTCCACTTT	CASSIAGTGNSPLHF
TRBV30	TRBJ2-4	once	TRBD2	TGTGCCTGGAGCCGCGGACTAGCGGTGGGGGCCAAAAACATTCAGTACTTC	CAWSRGLAVGAKNIQYF
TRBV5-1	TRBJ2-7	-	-	TGCGCCAGCAGCTTGGGCAGGGATTACGAGCAGTACTTC	CASSLGRDYEQYF
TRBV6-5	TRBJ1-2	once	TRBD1	TGTGCCAGCAGACGACAGGGCTATGGCTACACCTTC	CASRRQGYGYTF
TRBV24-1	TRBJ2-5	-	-	TGTGCCACCAGTGATCCCTCGAGGCGTGGGGGCGGAGAGACCCAGTACTTC	CATSDPSRRGGGETQYF
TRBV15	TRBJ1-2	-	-	TGTGCCACCAGCAGAGAAGGCCTGCCTACAGCCTATGGCTACACCTTC	CATSREGLPTAYGYTF
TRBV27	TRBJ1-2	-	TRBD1	TGTGCCAGCAGTAGAAGACAGGGAGGACTGACCCAGGGAGGACACTATGGCTACACCTTC	CASSRRQGGLTQGGHYGYTF
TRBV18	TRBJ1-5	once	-	TGTGCCAGCTCACCAGCAGGGTTCAGTAGCAATCAGCCCCAGCATTTT	CASSPAGFSSNQPQHF
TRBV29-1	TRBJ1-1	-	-	TGCAGCGTTGGTAAGCAGAACACTGAAGCTTTCTTT	CSVGKQNTEAFF
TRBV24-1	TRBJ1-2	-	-	TGTGCCACCAGTGACACCTCGGGGGGGCCAGGTTACTATGGCTACACCTTC	CATSDTSGGPGYYGYTF
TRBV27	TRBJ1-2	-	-	TGTGCCAGCAGGGACATCTATGGCTACACCTTC	CASRDIYGYTF
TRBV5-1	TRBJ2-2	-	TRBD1	TGCGCCAGCAGCAGCCGACAGGGCCCCGGGGAGCTGTTTTTT	CASSSRQGPGELFF
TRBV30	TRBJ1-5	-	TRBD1	TGTGCCTGGAGTCCAAGGGGGGACAGGGGGAGGTACGGCAATCAGCCCCAGCATTTT	CAWSPRGDRGRYGNQPQHF
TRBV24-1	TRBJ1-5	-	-	TGTGCCACCAGTTTGGGAGGGGTCGGTCAGCCCCAGCATTTT	CATSLGGVGQPQHF
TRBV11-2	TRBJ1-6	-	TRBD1	TGTGCCAGCAGCTTTGGGCAGGGGGCCTCACCCCTCCACTTT	CASSFGQGASPLHF
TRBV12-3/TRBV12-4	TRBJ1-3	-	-	TGTGCCAGCAGTTTGGGCAGGGTAAACACCATATATTTT	CASSLGRVNTIYF
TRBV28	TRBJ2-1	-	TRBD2	TGTGCCAGCAGTCCCCCGACTAGCGGGAGCTTGAATGAGCAGTTCTTC	CASSPPTSGSLNEQFF
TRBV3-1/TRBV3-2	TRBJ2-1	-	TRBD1	TGTGCCAGCAGCCAAGATGGAAGGACAGGGATCTACAATGAGCAGTTCTTC	CASSQDGRTGIYNEQFF
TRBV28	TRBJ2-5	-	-	TGTGCCAGCAGTTCCCGTGGCCGGGACTTCCAAGAGACCCAGTACTTC	CASSSRGRDFQETQYF
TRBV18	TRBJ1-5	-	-	TGTGCCAGCTCGAGGGAGGGACACCTTAGCAATCAGCCCCAGCATTTT	CASSREGHLSNQPQHF
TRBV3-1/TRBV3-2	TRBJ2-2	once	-	TGTGCCAGCAGCCAACCCGGTAGTCGGGTCGGGGAGCTGTTTTTT	CASSQPGSRVGELFF
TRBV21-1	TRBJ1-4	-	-	TGTGCCAGCAGCGAAAAACCAGGGGTTGGTAAAGAAAAACTGTTTTTT	CASSEKPGVGKEKLFF
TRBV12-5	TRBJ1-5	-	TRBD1	TGTGCTAGTGGTTGGCACCTTGACAGGGCTGGTAGCAATCAGCCCCAGCATTTT	CASGWHLDRAGSNQPQHF
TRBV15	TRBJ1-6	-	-	TGTGCCACCAGCAGAGATATCGGGGTCTATAATTCACCCCTCCACTTT	CATSRDIGVYNSPLHF
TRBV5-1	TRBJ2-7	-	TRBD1	TGCGCCAGCAGCTTGGCCAGCCAGGGGGCGCCTGGGGAGCAGTACTTC	CASSLASQGAPGEQYF
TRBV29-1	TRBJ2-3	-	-	TGCAGCGTTGCGGACAGTCCCTTCACAGATACGCAGTATTTT	CSVADSPFTDTQYF
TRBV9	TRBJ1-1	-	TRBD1	TGTGCCAGCAGCGTAGCAGGGGGGCCATCGACCACTGAAGCTTTCTTT	CASSVAGGPSTTEAFF
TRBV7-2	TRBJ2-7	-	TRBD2	TGTGCCAGCAGCTTAGGGACTAGCGGGGGCGAGCAGTACTTC	CASSLGTSGGEQYF
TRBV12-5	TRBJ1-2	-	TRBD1	TGTGCTAGTGGCCCGACAGGGAACTATGGCTACACCTTC	CASGPTGNYGYTF
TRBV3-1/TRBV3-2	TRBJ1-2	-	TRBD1	TGTGCCAGCACCAGACAGGGAGTCTCTGGCTACACCTTC	CASTRQGVSGYTF
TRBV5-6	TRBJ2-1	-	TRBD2	TGTGCCAGCAGCTTGGCCACGGCTAGCGGGTGGGATGAGCAGTTCTTC	CASSLATASGWDEQFF
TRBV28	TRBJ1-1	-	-	TGTGCCAGCAGTGACTTGACTGAGGTGAACACTGAAGCTTTCTTT	CASSDLTEVNTEAFF
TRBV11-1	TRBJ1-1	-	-	TGTGCCAGCAGCTTGGACAGAAGAATGAACACTGAAGCTTTCTTT	CASSLDRRMNTEAFF
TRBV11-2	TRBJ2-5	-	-	TGTGCCAGCAGCCTCCAGGGCCCCCGGAGAGAGACCCAGTACTTC	CASSLQGPRRETQYF
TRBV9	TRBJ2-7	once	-	TGTGCCAGCAGCGTAGGGCATAACTCCTACGAGCAGTACTTC	CASSVGHNSYEQYF
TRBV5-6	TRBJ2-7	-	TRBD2	TGTGCCAGCAGCAGGGGACTAGCGGGTCCCCACGAGCAGTACTTC	CASSRGLAGPHEQYF
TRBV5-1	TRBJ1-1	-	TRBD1	TGCGCCAGCAGCGCGGACAGGGGGAACACTGAAGCTTTCTTT	CASSADRGNTEAFF
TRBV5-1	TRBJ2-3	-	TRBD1	TGCGCCAGCACAGGGGGTGCTTTCACAGATACGCAGTATTTT	CASTGGAFTDTQYF
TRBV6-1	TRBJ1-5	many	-	TGTGCCAGCAGTGAAGCAGAAGGGGCTCAGCCCCAGCATTTT	CASSEAEGAQPQHF